This T cell receptor (beta chain) was retrieved from a study of blood T cells in healthy people across ages. It was with a sample-barcoded 5' primer and a J-beta primer mix that a second PCR of about 6 to 12 cycles was run. TCRdb passed the 5' RACE reads through MiXCR, listing each CDR3 protein once. The data show 1.8 million or so distinct CDR3 sequences, about 39% seen once. Investigators took roughly 9.5 milliliters of peripheral blood from every donor. Source material: blood. This TCR was sampled from a human donor in good health.

CDR3 region: CASSSFFRGTDTQYF. CDR3 coding DNA: TGTGCCAGCAGCTCCTTTTTTAGGGGCACAGATACGCAGTATTTT. This chain connects TRBV4-2 to TRBJ2-3; D ambiguous. V lost 5 bases and J 1 base, leaving 13 bases between the germline ends. This CDR3 spans 15 amino acids. CDR1 is LGHNA and CDR2 is YNFKEQ in the germline V gene.